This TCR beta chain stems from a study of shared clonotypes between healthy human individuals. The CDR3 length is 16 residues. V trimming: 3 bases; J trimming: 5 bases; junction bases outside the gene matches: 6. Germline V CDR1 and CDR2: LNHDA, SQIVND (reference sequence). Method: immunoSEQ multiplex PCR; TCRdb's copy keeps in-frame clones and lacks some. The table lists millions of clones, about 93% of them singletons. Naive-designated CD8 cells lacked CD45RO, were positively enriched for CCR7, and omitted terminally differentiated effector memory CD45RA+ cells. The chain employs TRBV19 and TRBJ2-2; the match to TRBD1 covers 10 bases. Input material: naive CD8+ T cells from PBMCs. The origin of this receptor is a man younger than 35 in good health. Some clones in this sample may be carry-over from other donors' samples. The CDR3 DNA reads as TGTGCCAGTAGTATCCTGACAGGGGGCGCGACCGGGGAGCTGTTTTTT. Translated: CASSILTGGATGELFF.